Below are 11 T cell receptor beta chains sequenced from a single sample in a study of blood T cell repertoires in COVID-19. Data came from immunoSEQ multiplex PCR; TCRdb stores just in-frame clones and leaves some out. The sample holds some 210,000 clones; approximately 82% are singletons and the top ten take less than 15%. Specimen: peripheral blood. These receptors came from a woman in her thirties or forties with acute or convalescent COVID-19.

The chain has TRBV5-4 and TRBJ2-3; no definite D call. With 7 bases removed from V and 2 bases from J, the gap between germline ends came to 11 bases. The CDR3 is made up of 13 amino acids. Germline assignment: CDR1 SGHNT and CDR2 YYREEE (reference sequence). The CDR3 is CASRRSFTDTQYF. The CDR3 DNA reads TGTGCCAGCCGTCGGTCTTTCACAGATACGCAGTATTTT. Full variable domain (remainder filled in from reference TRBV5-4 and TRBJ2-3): ETGVTQSPTHLIKTRGQQVTLRCSSQSGHNTVSWYQQALGQGPQFIFQYYREEENGRGNFPPRFSGLQFPNYSSELNVNALELDDSALYLCASRRSFTDTQYFGPGTRLTVL.

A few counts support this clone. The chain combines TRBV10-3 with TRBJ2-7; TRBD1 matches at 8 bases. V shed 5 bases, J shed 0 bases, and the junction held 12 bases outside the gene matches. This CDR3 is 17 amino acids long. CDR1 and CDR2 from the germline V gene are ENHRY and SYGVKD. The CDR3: CAISSPGGQETSYEQYF. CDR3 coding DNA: TGTGCCATCAGTTCCCCCGGGGGACAGGAAACCTCCTACGAGCAGTACTTC.

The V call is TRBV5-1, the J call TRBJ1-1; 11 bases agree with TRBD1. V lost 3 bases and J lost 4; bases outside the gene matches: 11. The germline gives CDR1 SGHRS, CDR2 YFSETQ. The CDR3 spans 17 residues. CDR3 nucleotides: TGCGCCAGCAGCTCCCGGACAGGGGGCCTTTCGAGCACTGAAGCTTTCTTT. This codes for CASSSRTGGLSSTEAFF.

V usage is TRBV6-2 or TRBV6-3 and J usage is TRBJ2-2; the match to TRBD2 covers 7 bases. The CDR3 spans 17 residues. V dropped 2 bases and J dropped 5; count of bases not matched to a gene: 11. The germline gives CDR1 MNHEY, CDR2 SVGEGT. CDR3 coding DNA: TGTGCCAGCAGTTACGGGATTAGCGGGTTACCAACCGGGGAGCTGTTTTTT. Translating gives CASSYGISGLPTGELFF.

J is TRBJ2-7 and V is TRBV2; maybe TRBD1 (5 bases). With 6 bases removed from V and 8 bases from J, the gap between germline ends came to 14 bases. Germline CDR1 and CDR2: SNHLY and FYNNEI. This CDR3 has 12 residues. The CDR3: CASSPTGEKQYF. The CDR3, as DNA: TGTGCCAGCAGCCCAACAGGTGAAAAGCAGTACTTC.

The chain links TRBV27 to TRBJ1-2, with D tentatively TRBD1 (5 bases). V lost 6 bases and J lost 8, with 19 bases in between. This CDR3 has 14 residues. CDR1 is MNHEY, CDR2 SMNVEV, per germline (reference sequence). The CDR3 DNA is TGTGCCAGCAGAACAGGAACTAGCTACAACGGCTACACCTTC. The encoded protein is CASRTGTSYNGYTF.

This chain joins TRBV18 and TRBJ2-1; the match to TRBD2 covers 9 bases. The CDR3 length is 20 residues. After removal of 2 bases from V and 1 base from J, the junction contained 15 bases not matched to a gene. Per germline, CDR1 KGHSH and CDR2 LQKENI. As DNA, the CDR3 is TGTGCCAGCTCACCAAGAAGCGCTAGCGGGACTGTGTTGTCCTACAATGAGCAGTTCTTC. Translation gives CASSPRSASGTVLSYNEQFF.

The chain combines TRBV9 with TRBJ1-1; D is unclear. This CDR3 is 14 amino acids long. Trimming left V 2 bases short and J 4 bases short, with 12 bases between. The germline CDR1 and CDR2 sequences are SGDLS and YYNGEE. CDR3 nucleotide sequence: TGTGCCAGCAGCGTTTCATCTAGGAGCACTGAAGCTTTCTTT. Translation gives CASSVSSRSTEAFF.

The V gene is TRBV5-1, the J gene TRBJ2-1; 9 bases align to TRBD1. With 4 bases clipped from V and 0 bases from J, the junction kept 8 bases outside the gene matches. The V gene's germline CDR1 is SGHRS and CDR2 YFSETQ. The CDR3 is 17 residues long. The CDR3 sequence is CASSAGQGPSSYNEQFF. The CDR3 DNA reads TGCGCCAGCAGCGCCGGACAGGGGCCGAGCTCCTACAATGAGCAGTTCTTC.

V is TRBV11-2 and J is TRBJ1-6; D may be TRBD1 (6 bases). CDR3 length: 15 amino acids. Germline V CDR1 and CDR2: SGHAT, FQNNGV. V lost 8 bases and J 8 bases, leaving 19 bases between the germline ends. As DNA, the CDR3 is TGTGCCAGCCAGACCCCGGGACATAGAGATTCACCCCTCCACTTT. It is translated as CASQTPGHRDSPLHF.

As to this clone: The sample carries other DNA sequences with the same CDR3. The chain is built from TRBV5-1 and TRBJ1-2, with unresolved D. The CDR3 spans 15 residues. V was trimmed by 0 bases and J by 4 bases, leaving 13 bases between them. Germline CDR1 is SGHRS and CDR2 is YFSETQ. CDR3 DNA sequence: TGCGCCAGCAGCTTGGAGGCAGGTGGGAGCTATGGCTACACCTTC. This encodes CASSLEAGGSYGYTF.